A selection of T cell receptor beta chains follows, all from one sample in a study of Ad26.COV2.S vaccination and SARS-CoV-2 variants. Sequencing used immunoSEQ multiplex PCR; TCRdb keeps in-frame clones, though not all of them. Found here are a few hundred thousand clones, around 87% of them singletons; the top ten hold about 3.4%. The sample in question was peripheral blood, obtained in a trial of Ad26.COV2.S vaccine versus placebo. The receptors were sampled from a person aged 18 to 65 who received the Ad26.COV2.S COVID-19 vaccine or a placebo. Each CDR3 is given with its conserved first and last residue. The D gene is left open where the match is weak. Clone size, where shown, is once, few, many, or a class for clones that have expanded.

v_gene,abundance,j_gene,d_gene,CDR3nt,CDR3aa
TRBV7-6,-,TRBJ1-3,TRBD1,TGTGCCAGCAGCTTGACAGGGGGGAGTGGAAACACCATATATTTT,CASSLTGGSGNTIYF
TRBV5-4,-,TRBJ1-2,-,TGTGCCAGCAGACCGGGACTTCCCTATGGCTACACCTTC,CASRPGLPYGYTF
TRBV4-1,-,TRBJ1-5,-,TGCGCCAGCAGCCCGAAACCAGAGGTTTATAGCAATCAGCCCCAGCATTTT,CASSPKPEVYSNQPQHF
TRBV5-1,-,TRBJ1-3,-,TGCGCCAGCAGCTTGGCGCAGGGCTACGGAAACACCATATATTTT,CASSLAQGYGNTIYF
TRBV7-8,-,TRBJ1-1,-,TGTGCCAGCAGCGAGGGGCAGGGTTTGATCACTGAAGCTTTCTTT,CASSEGQGLITEAFF
TRBV6-5,-,TRBJ1-2,-,TGTGCCAGCAGTTCCCCTTGGGGGGGCAACTATGGCTACACCTTC,CASSSPWGGNYGYTF
TRBV18,-,TRBJ1-6,TRBD1,TGTGCCAGCTTGGACAGGGGCCGTAATTCACCCCTCCACTTT,CASLDRGRNSPLHF
TRBV18,-,TRBJ1-5,-,TGTGCCAGCTCAGCGGACAGCAATCAGCCCCAGCATTTT,CASSADSNQPQHF
TRBV12-3/TRBV12-4,-,TRBJ2-1,-,TGTGCCAGCGATTCAAGCGTGAATGAGCAGTTCTTC,CASDSSVNEQFF
TRBV27,few,TRBJ1-4,-,TGTGCCAGCAGTCCCCGCCAGTCAACTAATGAAAAACTGTTTTTT,CASSPRQSTNEKLFF
TRBV10-3,-,TRBJ1-4,-,TGTGCCATCAGTGAGTCGGGAATGTTAAGTGAAAAACTGTTTTTT,CAISESGMLSEKLFF
TRBV4-3,-,TRBJ2-1,-,TGCGCCAGCAGCCCCCTCGGCGGGGACCACAATGAGCAGTTCTTC,CASSPLGGDHNEQFF
TRBV11-1,-,TRBJ1-6,-,TGTGCCAGCAGCCCGACTAGGAGATCACCCCTCCACTTT,CASSPTRRSPLHF
TRBV4-3,-,TRBJ2-1,TRBD1,TGCGCCAGCAGCCAAGACTGGGACAGGGCCTACAATGAGCAGTTCTTC,CASSQDWDRAYNEQFF
TRBV5-5,-,TRBJ1-5,-,TGTGCCAGCAGCTACCAAGTTAGCAATCAGCCCCAGCATTTT,CASSYQVSNQPQHF
TRBV25-1,-,TRBJ1-1,-,TGTGCCAGCAGTGAATCGTTGGGGGGTATGAACACTGAAGCTTTCTTT,CASSESLGGMNTEAFF
TRBV6-5,-,TRBJ1-3,-,TGTGCCAGCAGCCCAGAGACTGGAAACACCATATATTTT,CASSPETGNTIYF
TRBV6-2/TRBV6-3,-,TRBJ2-1,-,TGTGCCAGCAGTTACTCTTTCCAGGGGGGGTTTTTTGAGCAGTTCTTC,CASSYSFQGGFFEQFF
TRBV9,-,TRBJ2-7,TRBD1,TGTGCCAGCAGCGGGCTGGGGGACAGCATCCGGCAGTACTTC,CASSGLGDSIRQYF
TRBV7-2,-,TRBJ2-7,-,TGTGCCAGCAGCTTCCCGTGGGGATCCTACGAGCAGTACTTC,CASSFPWGSYEQYF
TRBV19,-,TRBJ2-3,-,TGTGCCAGTAGTCCGAGGGGGGGCTTCACAGATACGCAGTATTTT,CASSPRGGFTDTQYF
TRBV5-4,-,TRBJ2-7,TRBD2,TGTGCCAGCAGCGGGGGGGGTGGATTCTCCTACGAGCAGTACTTC,CASSGGGGFSYEQYF
TRBV7-9,-,TRBJ2-7,TRBD1,TGTGCCAGCAGCCCACCGGGACAGACCTACGAGCAGTACTTC,CASSPPGQTYEQYF
TRBV3-1/TRBV3-2,-,TRBJ2-7,TRBD1,TGTGCCAGCAGCCAAGGAGACAGGGGTCCCTACGAGCAGTACTTC,CASSQGDRGPYEQYF
TRBV5-4,-,TRBJ2-3,TRBD2,TGTGCCAGCAGCTTCTCTAGCGGGGGGGCCCGGACAGATACGCAGTATTTT,CASSFSSGGARTDTQYF
TRBV7-2,-,TRBJ1-2,-,TGTGCCAGCAGCTTAGCGCTGGGGGGGCCATACTATGGCTACACCTTC,CASSLALGGPYYGYTF
TRBV29-1,-,TRBJ2-2,-,TGCAGCGTCGTCCTCGGTGCCTTACCCTCGAACACCGGGGAGCTGTTTTTT,CSVVLGALPSNTGELFF
TRBV18,once,TRBJ1-2,-,TGTGCCAGCTCCCCAAGTTCCGGGTCCAGCTATGGCTACACCTTC,CASSPSSGSSYGYTF
TRBV30,-,TRBJ1-3,-,TGTGCCTGGTCGACAGGCATCTCTGGAAACACCATATATTTT,CAWSTGISGNTIYF
TRBV6-5,once,TRBJ2-5,TRBD1,TGTGCCAGCAGTCTAAGACAGGGTACTCAAGAGACCCAGTACTTC,CASSLRQGTQETQYF
TRBV19,-,TRBJ1-1,-,TGTGCCTCCCTCGGGAACACTGAAGCTTTCTTT,CASLGNTEAFF
TRBV7-9,-,TRBJ1-6,-,TGTGCCAGCAGCTTAGAGGGGACCCATAATTCACCCCTCCACTTT,CASSLEGTHNSPLHF
TRBV30,-,TRBJ1-3,-,TGTGCCTGGAGTGCAGGGGTTCTCTCTGGAAACACCATATATTTT,CAWSAGVLSGNTIYF
TRBV19,-,TRBJ1-2,-,TGTGCCAGTAGTATGGTTGGGGTATCCTATGGCTACACCTTC,CASSMVGVSYGYTF
TRBV6-5,few,TRBJ2-3,-,TGTGCCAGCAAGAGAACAGGGGAGGCCCCAGATACGCAGTATTTT,CASKRTGEAPDTQYF
TRBV2,-,TRBJ2-3,TRBD1,TGTGCCAGCAGTGAGGACAGGGCCACAGATACGCAGTATTTT,CASSEDRATDTQYF
TRBV6-5,-,TRBJ2-1,TRBD1,TGTGCCAGCGGGACAGGGTTTACAAGGGAGCAGTTCTTC,CASGTGFTREQFF
TRBV7-2,few,TRBJ2-1,-,TGTGCCAGCAACCAACGAGGCATTGACAATGAGCAGTTCTTC,CASNQRGIDNEQFF
TRBV12-3/TRBV12-4,-,TRBJ2-3,-,TGTGCCAGCAGTCGTCCCGGGGAGAATACGCAGTATTTT,CASSRPGENTQYF
TRBV5-5,-,TRBJ2-7,-,TGTGCCAGCAGCCCCCCCGGAGCAGGCGCCTACGAGCAGTACTTC,CASSPPGAGAYEQYF
TRBV7-2,-,TRBJ2-7,-,TGTGCCAGCAGCCTACACGGGACTCTTCGAACCTACGAGCAGTACTTC,CASSLHGTLRTYEQYF
TRBV6-1,-,TRBJ1-5,-,TGTGCCAGCAGTACAGGCAATCAGCCCCAGCATTTT,CASSTGNQPQHF
TRBV19,-,TRBJ1-6,TRBD1,TGTGCCAGTAGTCGGACAGGGGGGAATTCACCCCTCCACTTT,CASSRTGGNSPLHF
TRBV5-5,-,TRBJ1-1,-,TGTGCCAGCAGCTTGGAGAACGCCATGAACACTGAAGCTTTCTTT,CASSLENAMNTEAFF
TRBV27,-,TRBJ1-5,-,TGTGCCAGCGGTACAGGGCCTCAGCCCCAGCATTTT,CASGTGPQPQHF
TRBV12-3/TRBV12-4,few,TRBJ1-1,-,TGTGCCAGCAGTTTTACAGGGAGGGCTTTCTTT,CASSFTGRAFF
TRBV6-5,-,TRBJ1-4,-,TGTGCCAGCAGTTACAATAGGAGGGAGACTGAAAAACTGTTTTTT,CASSYNRRETEKLFF
TRBV19,-,TRBJ2-2,-,TGTGCCAGTAGAGGCAGGGTTGGTGCCGGGGAGCTGTTTTTT,CASRGRVGAGELFF
TRBV19,-,TRBJ2-1,-,TGTGCCAGTAGTAAGAGGGTGATCGGGTCGGATGAGCAGTTCTTC,CASSKRVIGSDEQFF
TRBV18,-,TRBJ2-5,TRBD1,TGTGCCAGCTCACTTGCCGGGACAGGCCAAGAGACCCAGTACTTC,CASSLAGTGQETQYF
TRBV19,-,TRBJ2-3,-,TGTGCCAGTAGTACCCGGGGGGCCGAATCGGCAGATACGCAGTATTTT,CASSTRGAESADTQYF